A selection of T cell receptor beta chains follows, all from one sample in a study of patients and donors after allogeneic stem cell transplantation. Via MiXCR, TCRdb re-called the RT-PCR reads, giving one row per CDR3 protein. The repertoire has 20,000 to 25,000 distinct CDR3 sequences, about 30% of them found once; the top ten carry roughly half. The sequencing sample was made of blood, either unsorted or a sorted T cell fraction (not recorded which). The receptors come from a human donor who was either an allogeneic HSCT recipient or a stem cell or donor lymphocyte infusion donor (not recorded which). It is not recorded whose cells these are; they may come from a transplant donor. CDR3s leave out the opening cysteine and the closing phenylalanine or tryptophan. Only some rows state a clone size, as once, few, many or a class for expanded clones.

>few|TRBV12-3/TRBV12-4
ASSFSGHRYNYGYT
>NA|TRBV20-1
SARAVMANYGYT
>few|TRBV20-1
SADIPGQGNYGYT
>once|TRBV6-2/TRBV6-3
ASKFRPAIGEQF
>NA|TRBV25-1
ASSSQGYYGYT
>many|TRBV5-1
ASQSGQTSTDTQY
>NA|TRBV12-3/TRBV12-4
ASSSWAATNEKLF
>NA|TRBV12-3/TRBV12-4
ASSWDTGTGELF
>NA|TRBV9
ASSATGVTGELF
>few|TRBV2
ASQGQVMGKLF
>few|TRBV3-1
ASSQDWGVGNTIY
>NA|TRBV6-5
ASSHWRRGAWGETQY
>NA|TRBV6-5
ASKIQGGLYNEQF
>few|TRBV27
ASSLNSLPHNSPLH
>few|TRBV11-2
ASSFGKAYTEAF
>many|TRBV7-6
ASSLALETQY
>few|TRBV9
ASSVGTGGNYGYT
>NA|TRBV4-3
ASSQARSSSGNTIY
>NA|TRBV7-3
ASSLSGGWSYNEQF
>few|TRBV20-1
SATRKSSYGYT
>NA|TRBV28
ASSLLAGDHYGYT
>NA|TRBV28
ASSSVGELF
>few|TRBV2
ASSEVRGWHTIY
>few|TRBV20-1
SARKTGQTGNTIY
>NA|TRBV9
ASSVGQSYNSPLH